This T cell receptor (beta chain) originates from a study of blood T cell repertoires in COVID-19. Background on the study: Specimens from acute and convalescent COVID-19 originated in the United States, Italy and Spain. T cells, B-cell-depleted T cells, or PBMCs provided the cDNA or gDNA that served as material.

Unmatched junction bases numbered 2, after V lost 2 bases and J lost 3 bases. This CDR3 comprises 15 residues. The germline V gene encodes CDR1 MDHEN and CDR2 SYDVKM. The repertoire was sequenced with immunoSEQ multiplex PCR; TCRdb's copy has only in-frame clones and lacks some. The table lists roughly 140,000 clones, approximately 80% of them singletons. Material for sequencing was peripheral blood. This chain joins TRBV28 and TRBJ2-5; 11 bases align to TRBD2. The receptor was derived from a woman older than 75 in a cohort sampled during active or convalescent COVID-19. CDR3 DNA sequence: TGTGCCAGCAGTTTACAGGGACTAGCGGAAGAGACCCAGTACTTC. This gives the protein CASSLQGLAEETQYF.